The 18 T cell receptor beta chains below all came from one sample that was sequenced in a study of graft-versus-host responses after intestinal transplantation (dated by TCRdb to the early 2020s). The method behind the library was the immunoSEQ multiplex PCR assay. TCRdb holds this immuneACCESS table with in-frame rearrangements only. Some clones are missing; in checked studies, unresolved V genes explain under half, and the rest has no known cause. The table for this sample lists 50,000 to 80,000 clones; 90% of them were counted only once. The ten most abundant clones make up less than 2% of the sample. The time point label on this specimen signifies: cells obtained before transplantation from donor or recipient. Their antigens remain unidentified. Here the sequenced sample was unstimulated CD8+ T cells sorted from spleen or lymph node cells, taken before transplant. The receptors derive from a human donor who was the organ donor for an intestinal transplant.

The table lists this clone with a count of one. This chain links TRBV28 with TRBJ1-2; TRBD1 might be the D (5 bases). V was shortened by 6 bases and J by 0 bases, with 14 bases between the two germline ends. Per the germline V gene, CDR1 is MDHEN and CDR2 is SYDVKM. The CDR3 has 15 residues. The CDR3 coding sequence is TGTGCCAGCAGGGAACACAGGAGAGCTAACTATGGCTACACCTTC. Protein sequence: CASREHRRANYGYTF.

J is TRBJ2-1 and V is TRBV4-3, with 7 bases aligning to TRBD2. Germline V lookup: CDR1 LGHNA, CDR2 YSLEER. Germline trimming cut 5 bases from V and 3 bases from J; bases unmatched to any gene: 13. This CDR3 spans 17 amino acids. CDR3: CASSVGGGSLFYNEQFF. The CDR3 DNA is TGCGCCAGCAGCGTGGGAGGCGGGAGCCTCTTCTACAATGAGCAGTTCTTC.

V usage is TRBV27 and J usage is TRBJ1-4; D uncertain. The V and J ends lost 4 bases and 4 bases respectively, with 7 bases between them. The CDR3 spans 13 residues. CDR1 is MNHEY, CDR2 SMNVEV, per germline (reference sequence). CDR3 coding DNA: TGTGCCAGCAGTTGGGCTCTTAATGAAAAACTGTTTTTT. Protein sequence: CASSWALNEKLFF.

The chain couples TRBV4-3 to TRBJ1-3, with TRBD1 as a possible D gene (6 bases). CDR1 and CDR2 from the germline V gene are LGHNA and YSLEER. V was cut by 3 bases and J by 0 bases, with 15 bases left in between. This CDR3 is built from 17 residues. CDR3 DNA sequence: TGCGCCAGCAGCCACGCCCTATACAGGGACTCTGGAAACACCATATATTTT. Its protein is CASSHALYRDSGNTIYF.

This chain joins TRBV10-3 and TRBJ1-1, with a weak D call TRBD1 (6 bases). The germline V gene encodes CDR1 ENHRY and CDR2 SYGVKD. V was shortened by 7 bases and J by 2 bases, with 8 bases between the two germline ends. The CDR3 has 12 residues. This CDR3 reads CAIKGDNTEAFF. In nucleotides, the CDR3 is TGTGCCATCAAGGGGGACAACACTGAAGCTTTCTTT.

This sequence joins TRBV19 and TRBJ2-2, with no clear D. The CDR3 contains 13 residues. The germline CDR1 and CDR2 sequences are LNHDA and SQIVND (reference sequence). The V and J ends lost 7 bases and 6 bases respectively, with 12 bases between them. CDR3: CASTRHNPGELFF. The CDR3 DNA follows: TGTGCCAGTACGCGACATAACCCCGGGGAGCTGTTTTTT.

V usage is TRBV27 and J usage is TRBJ2-1; D perhaps matches TRBD2 (6 bases). Deletions cut 6 bases from V and 4 bases from J, with 22 bases between. Germline-derived CDR1 and CDR2 are MNHEY and SMNVEV (reference sequence). This CDR3 contains 17 residues. CDR3 coding DNA: TGTGCCAGCAGCCCAACTCTAGCGAGAACTCTTTACAATGAGCAGTTCTTC. This translates into CASSPTLARTLYNEQFF.

The chain joins TRBV18 to TRBJ1-5, with D maybe TRBD1 (6 bases). Trimming pared 0 bases from V and 2 bases from J, leaving 8 bases between. The germline gives CDR1 KGHSH, CDR2 LQKENI. The CDR3 length is 15 residues. Here the CDR3 reads CASSPPGGGNQPQHF. In DNA, the CDR3 is TGTGCCAGCTCACCACCAGGGGGGGGCAATCAGCCCCAGCATTTT. Combining the CDR3 with reference TRBV18 and TRBJ1-5 gives the whole variable domain NAGVMQNPRHLVRRRGQEARLRCSPMKGHSHVYWYRQLPEEGLKFMVYLQKENIIDESGMPKERFSAEFPKEGPSILRIQQVVRGDSAAYFCASSPPGGGNQPQHFGDGTRLSIL.

This chain connects TRBV27 to TRBJ2-1, with a tentative D call TRBD2 (6 bases). This CDR3 region has 15 residues. Germline V CDR1 and CDR2: MNHEY, SMNVEV (reference sequence). Trimming removed 2 bases from V and 5 bases from J, with 13 bases in between. The CDR3 protein is CASSLQLADHNEQFF. The CDR3 coding sequence is TGTGCCAGCAGTTTACAACTAGCTGACCACAATGAGCAGTTCTTC.

The chain carries TRBV6-1 and TRBJ2-5, with D maybe TRBD1 (5 bases). The DNA end is more similar to TRBJ2-7, so the J call may be wrong. The CDR3 covers 15 residues. Germline V gene sequence: CDR1 MNHNS, CDR2 SASEGT. The CDR3 loop reads CASSEGGAFSYEQYF. The CDR3 DNA reads TGTGCCAGCAGTGAAGGGGGCGCCTTCTCCTACGAGCAGTACTTC.

This chain connects TRBV19 to TRBJ2-7, with TRBD2 as a possible D gene (6 bases). V was shortened by 1 base and J by 3 bases, with 7 bases between the two germline ends. The CDR3 is made up of 13 amino acids. Germline loops: CDR1 LNHDA, CDR2 SQIVND (reference sequence). DNA for the CDR3: TGTGCCAGTAGTATAGGGGAGGACTACGAGCAGTACTTC. Protein sequence: CASSIGEDYEQYF.

V and J are TRBV4-1 and TRBJ1-2; D is possibly TRBD1 (6 bases). CDR3 length: 15 residues. The V gene's germline CDR1 is MGHRA and CDR2 YSYEKL. The V gene lost 0 bases and the J gene lost 5 bases, with 13 bases spanning the gap. As DNA, the CDR3 is TGCGCCAGCAGCCAAGATCCCGGACAGAGTTATGGCTACACCTTC. It is translated as CASSQDPGQSYGYTF.

About this clone: Compared with germline, one end of the junction differs, possibly owing to a read error. The chain links TRBV11-2 to TRBJ2-1, with D perhaps matching TRBD1 (5 bases). The CDR3 is 15 amino acids. The germline V gene has CDR1 SGHAT and CDR2 FQNNGV. CDR3 loop: CTSSQRGDSYNEQFF. The CDR3 region has the DNA TGTACCAGCAGCCAAAGGGGTGACTCTTACAATGAGCAGTTCTTC.

V usage is TRBV29-1 and J usage is TRBJ2-7; the D gene is possibly TRBD2 (7 bases). The length of the CDR3 is 17 residues. Germline V gene sequence: CDR1 SQVTM, CDR2 ANQGSEA. V was cut by 0 bases and J by 2 bases, with 20 bases left in between. CDR3: CSVEDPAGAGGTYEQYF. Written as DNA, the CDR3 is TGCAGCGTTGAAGACCCCGCGGGGGCGGGTGGGACCTACGAGCAGTACTTC.

The J gene is TRBJ2-1, the V gene TRBV19; TRBD2 matches at 12 bases. V trimming: 4 bases; J trimming: 4 bases; junction bases outside the gene matches: 2. There are 15 residues in the CDR3. Germline CDR1 and CDR2: LNHDA and SQIVND (reference sequence). This CDR3 is CASSTTSGGYNEQFF. The CDR3 DNA sequence: TGTGCCAGTAGTACGACTAGCGGGGGTTACAATGAGCAGTTCTTC.

The V call is TRBV7-6, the J call TRBJ2-2; TRBD2 agrees at 8 bases. V lost 3 bases to trimming and J lost 7 bases; unmatched junction nucleotides: 10. In germline, CDR1 is SGHVS, CDR2 FNYEAQ. This CDR3 contains 16 residues. CDR3: CASSFERERQDGELFF. The DNA for the CDR3 is TGTGCCAGCAGCTTCGAGCGGGAGAGGCAGGACGGGGAGCTGTTTTTT.

The chain couples TRBV30 to TRBJ2-3; 11 bases are a match to TRBD2. The V and J ends lost 8 bases and 3 bases, in that order; junction bases with no gene match: 7. The CDR3 spans 14 residues. Per germline, CDR1 GTSNPN and CDR2 SVGIG (reference sequence). As DNA, the CDR3 is TGTGCCAGAATTAGGACTAGCGGGACAGATACGCAGTATTTT. This gives the protein CARIRTSGTDTQYF.

Written as DNA, the CDR3 is TGTGCCAGCATGAGTAAGGACAGAAGAGCCTACGAGCAGTACTTC. Residues: CASMSKDRRAYEQYF. The chain employs TRBV6-1 and TRBJ2-7, with a tentative D call TRBD1 (6 bases). The CDR3 totals 15 residues. Trimming cost V 7 bases and J 2 bases, with 18 bases left between them. Germline-derived CDR1 and CDR2 are MNHNS and SASEGT.